This T cell receptor beta chain is from a study of blood T cell repertoires in COVID-19. Study-level background: Acute and convalescent COVID-19 specimens originated in the United States, Italy and Spain. Sample material is recorded as cDNA or gDNA derived from T cells, B-cell-depleted T cells, or PBMCs.

From germline, CDR1 is SGHRS and CDR2 YFSETQ. The CDR3 length is 15 residues. Trimming took 3 bases from V and 4 from J; bases not matched to a gene: 8. TCRdb keeps only in-frame clones here, not all; method: immunoSEQ multiplex PCR. The table includes some 120,000 clones, approximately 87% detected once. The TCR comes from a man aged 60 to 69 with acute or convalescent COVID-19. The chain carries TRBV5-1 and TRBJ2-3; 7 positions match TRBD2. Sequenced material: peripheral blood. The CDR3 nucleotides are TGCGCCAGCAGCTCCGGGACTAAGGATCCAGATACGCAGTATTTT. The encoded protein is CASSSGTKDPDTQYF.